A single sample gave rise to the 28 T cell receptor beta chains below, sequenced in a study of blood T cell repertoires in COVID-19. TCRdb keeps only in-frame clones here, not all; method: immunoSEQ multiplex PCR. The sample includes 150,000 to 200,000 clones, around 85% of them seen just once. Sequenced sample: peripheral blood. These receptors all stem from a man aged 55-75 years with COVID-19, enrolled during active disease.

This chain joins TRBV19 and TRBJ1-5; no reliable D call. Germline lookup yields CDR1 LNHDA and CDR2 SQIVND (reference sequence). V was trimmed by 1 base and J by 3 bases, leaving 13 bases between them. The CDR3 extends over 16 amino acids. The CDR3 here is CASSIVEGWDNQPQHF. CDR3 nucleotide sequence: TGTGCCAGTAGTATAGTTGAGGGATGGGACAATCAGCCCCAGCATTTT.

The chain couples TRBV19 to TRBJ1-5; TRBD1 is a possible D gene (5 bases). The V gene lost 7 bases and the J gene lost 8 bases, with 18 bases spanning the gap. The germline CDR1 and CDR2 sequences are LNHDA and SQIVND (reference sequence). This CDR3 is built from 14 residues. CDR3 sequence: CASTLTGFVEPQHF. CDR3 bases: TGTGCCAGTACCCTCACAGGTTTTGTGGAGCCCCAGCATTTT.

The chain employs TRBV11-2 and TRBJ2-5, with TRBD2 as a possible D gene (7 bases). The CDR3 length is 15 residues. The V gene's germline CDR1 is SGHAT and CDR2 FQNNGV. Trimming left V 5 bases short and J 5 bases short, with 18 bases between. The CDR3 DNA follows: TGTGCCAGCAGCCCATCGTGGGGGCGGGGGGAGACCCAGTACTTC. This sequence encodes CASSPSWGRGETQYF.

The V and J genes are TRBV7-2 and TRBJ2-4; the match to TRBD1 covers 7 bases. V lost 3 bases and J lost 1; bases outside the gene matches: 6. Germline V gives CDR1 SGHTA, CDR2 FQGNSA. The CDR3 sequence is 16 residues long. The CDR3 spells CASSLRQGLAKNIQYF. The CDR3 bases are TGTGCCAGCAGCTTGAGACAGGGATTGGCCAAAAACATTCAGTACTTC.

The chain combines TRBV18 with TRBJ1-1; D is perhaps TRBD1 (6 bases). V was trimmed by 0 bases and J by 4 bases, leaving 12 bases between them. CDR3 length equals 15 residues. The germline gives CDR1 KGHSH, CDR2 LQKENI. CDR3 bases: TGTGCCAGCTCACCACCGTCGGGGGGCCGCACTGAAGCTTTCTTT. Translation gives CASSPPSGGRTEAFF.

The CDR3 loop reads CASSQTGTVEETQYF. The DNA of the CDR3 is TGCGCCAGCAGCCAAACCGGGACAGTAGAAGAGACCCAGTACTTC. V is TRBV4-1 and J is TRBJ2-5, with 7 bases lining up with TRBD1. J was trimmed by 3 bases and V by 2 bases; bases with no gene match: 6. The germline CDR1 and CDR2 sequences are MGHRA and YSYEKL. This CDR3 has 15 residues.

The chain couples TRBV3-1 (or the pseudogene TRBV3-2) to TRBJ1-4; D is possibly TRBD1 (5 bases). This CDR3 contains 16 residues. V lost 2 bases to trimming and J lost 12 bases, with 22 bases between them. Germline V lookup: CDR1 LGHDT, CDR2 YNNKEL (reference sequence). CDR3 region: CASSQKYAGTGVELFF. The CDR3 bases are TGTGCCAGCAGCCAAAAGTATGCAGGGACTGGTGTAGAACTGTTTTTT.

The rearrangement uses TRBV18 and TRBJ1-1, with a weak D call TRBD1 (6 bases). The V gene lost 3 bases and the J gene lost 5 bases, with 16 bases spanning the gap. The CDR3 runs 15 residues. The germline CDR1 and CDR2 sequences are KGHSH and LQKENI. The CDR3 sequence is CASSPMGGAETEAFF. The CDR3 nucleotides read TGTGCCAGCTCACCCATGGGGGGGGCAGAGACTGAAGCTTTCTTT. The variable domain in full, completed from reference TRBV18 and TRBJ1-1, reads NAGVMQNPRHLVRRRGQEARLRCSPMKGHSHVYWYRQLPEEGLKFMVYLQKENIIDESGMPKERFSAEFPKEGPSILRIQQVVRGDSAAYFCASSPMGGAETEAFFGQGTRLTVV.

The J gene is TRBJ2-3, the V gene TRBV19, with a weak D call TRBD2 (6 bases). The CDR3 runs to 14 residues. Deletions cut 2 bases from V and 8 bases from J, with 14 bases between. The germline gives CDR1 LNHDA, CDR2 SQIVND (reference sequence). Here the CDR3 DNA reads TGTGCCAGTAGTATACAGCTAGCGCGAGTTACGCAGTATTTT. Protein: CASSIQLARVTQYF.

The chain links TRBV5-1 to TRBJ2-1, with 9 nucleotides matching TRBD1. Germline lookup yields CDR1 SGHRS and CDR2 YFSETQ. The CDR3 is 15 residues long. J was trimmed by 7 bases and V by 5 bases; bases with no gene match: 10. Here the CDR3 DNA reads TGCGCCAGCAGGCCTCTAACAGGGGGCTTTAATGAGCAGTTCTTC. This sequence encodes CASRPLTGGFNEQFF.

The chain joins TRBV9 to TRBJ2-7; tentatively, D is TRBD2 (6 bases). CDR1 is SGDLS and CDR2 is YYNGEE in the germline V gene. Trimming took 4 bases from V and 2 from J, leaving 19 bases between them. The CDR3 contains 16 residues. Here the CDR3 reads CASSTSPVSGPYEQYF. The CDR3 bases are TGTGCCAGCAGCACTAGCCCCGTTAGCGGACCCTACGAGCAGTACTTC.

The CDR3 region is CASSSGDSYEQYF. DNA for the CDR3: TGTGCCAGCAGTTCCGGGGACTCCTACGAGCAGTACTTC. V usage is TRBV28 and J usage is TRBJ2-7, with a tentative D call TRBD2 (5 bases). Germline V CDR1 and CDR2: MDHEN, SYDVKM. The V gene lost 4 bases and the J gene lost 0 bases, with 7 bases spanning the gap. This CDR3 has 13 residues.

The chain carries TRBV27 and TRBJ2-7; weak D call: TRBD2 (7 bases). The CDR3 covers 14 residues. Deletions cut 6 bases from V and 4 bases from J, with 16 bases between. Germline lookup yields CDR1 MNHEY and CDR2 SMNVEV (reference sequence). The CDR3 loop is CASRRGGWEYEQYF. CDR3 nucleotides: TGTGCCAGCAGGAGGGGGGGCTGGGAGTACGAGCAGTACTTC.

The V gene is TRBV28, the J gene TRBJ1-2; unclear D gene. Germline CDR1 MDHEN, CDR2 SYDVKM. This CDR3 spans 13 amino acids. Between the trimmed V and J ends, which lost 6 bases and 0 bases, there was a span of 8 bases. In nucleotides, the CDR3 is TGTGCCAGCAGGCTCCCGGCTAACTATGGCTACACCTTC. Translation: CASRLPANYGYTF.

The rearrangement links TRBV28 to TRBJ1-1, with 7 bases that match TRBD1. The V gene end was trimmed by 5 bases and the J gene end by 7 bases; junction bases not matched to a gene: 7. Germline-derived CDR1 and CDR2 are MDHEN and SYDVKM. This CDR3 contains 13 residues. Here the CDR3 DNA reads TGTGCCAGCAGTCGACAGGGCAGGGGTGAAGCTTTCTTT. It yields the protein CASSRQGRGEAFF.

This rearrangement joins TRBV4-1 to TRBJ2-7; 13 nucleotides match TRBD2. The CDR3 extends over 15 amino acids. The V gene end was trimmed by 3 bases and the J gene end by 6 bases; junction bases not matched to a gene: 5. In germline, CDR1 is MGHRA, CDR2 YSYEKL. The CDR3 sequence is CASSHGLAGVAEQYF. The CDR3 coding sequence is TGCGCCAGCAGCCATGGACTAGCGGGAGTTGCCGAGCAGTACTTC.

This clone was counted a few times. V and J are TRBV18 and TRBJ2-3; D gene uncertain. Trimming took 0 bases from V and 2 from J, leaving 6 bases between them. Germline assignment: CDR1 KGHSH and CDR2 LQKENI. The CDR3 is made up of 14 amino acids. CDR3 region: CASSPPTNTDTQYF. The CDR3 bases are TGTGCCAGCTCACCACCGACAAACACAGATACGCAGTATTTT.

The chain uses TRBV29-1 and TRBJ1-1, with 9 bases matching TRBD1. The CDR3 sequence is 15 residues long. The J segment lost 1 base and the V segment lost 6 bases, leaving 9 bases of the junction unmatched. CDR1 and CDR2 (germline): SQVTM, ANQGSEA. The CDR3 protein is CSVRARQGGNTEAFF. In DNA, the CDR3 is TGCAGCGTCCGCGCTCGACAGGGGGGGAACACTGAAGCTTTCTTT.

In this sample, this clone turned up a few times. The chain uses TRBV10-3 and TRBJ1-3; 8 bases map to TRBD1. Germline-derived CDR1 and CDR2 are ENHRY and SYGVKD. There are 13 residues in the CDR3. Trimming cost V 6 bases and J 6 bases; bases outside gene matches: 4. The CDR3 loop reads CAISPDRANTIYF. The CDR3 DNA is TGTGCCATCAGCCCGGACAGGGCAAACACCATATATTTT.

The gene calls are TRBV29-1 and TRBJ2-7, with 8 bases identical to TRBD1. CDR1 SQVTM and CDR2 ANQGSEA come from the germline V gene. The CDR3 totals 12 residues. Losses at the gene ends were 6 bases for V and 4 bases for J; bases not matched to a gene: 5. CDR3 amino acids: CSVGQGQYEQYF. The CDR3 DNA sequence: TGCAGCGTAGGACAGGGTCAATACGAGCAGTACTTC.

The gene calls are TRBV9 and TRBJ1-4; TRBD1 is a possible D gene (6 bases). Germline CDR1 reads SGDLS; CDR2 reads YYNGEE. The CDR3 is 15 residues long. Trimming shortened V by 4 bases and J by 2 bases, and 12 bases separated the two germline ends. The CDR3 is CASSREGVTNEKLFF. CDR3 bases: TGTGCCAGCAGCCGCGAGGGGGTGACTAATGAAAAACTGTTTTTT.

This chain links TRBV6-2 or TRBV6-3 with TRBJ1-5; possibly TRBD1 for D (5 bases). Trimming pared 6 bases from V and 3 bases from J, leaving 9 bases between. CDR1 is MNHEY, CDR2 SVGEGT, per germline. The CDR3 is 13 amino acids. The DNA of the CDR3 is TGTGCCAGCAGCCGACAGTTCAATCAGCCCCAGCATTTT. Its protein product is CASSRQFNQPQHF.

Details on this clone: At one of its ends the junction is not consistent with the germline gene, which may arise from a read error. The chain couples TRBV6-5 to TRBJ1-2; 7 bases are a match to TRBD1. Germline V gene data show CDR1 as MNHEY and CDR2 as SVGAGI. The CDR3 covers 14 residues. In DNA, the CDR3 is TGTGCCGGCAGCACAGGGGTAGCTAACTATGGCTACACCTTC. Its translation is CAGSTGVANYGYTF.

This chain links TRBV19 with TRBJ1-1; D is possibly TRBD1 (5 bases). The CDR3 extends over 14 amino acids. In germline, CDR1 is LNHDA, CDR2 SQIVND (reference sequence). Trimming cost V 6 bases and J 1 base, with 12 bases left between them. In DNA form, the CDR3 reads TGTGCCAGTAGCCGACACCAGGGGAACACTGAAGCTTTCTTT. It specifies CASSRHQGNTEAFF. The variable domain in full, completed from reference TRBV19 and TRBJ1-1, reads DGGITQSPKYLFRKEGQNVTLSCEQNLNHDAMYWYRQDPGQGLRLIYYSQIVNDFQKGDIAEGYSVSREKKESFPLTVTSAQKNPTAFYLCASSRHQGNTEAFFGQGTRLTVV.

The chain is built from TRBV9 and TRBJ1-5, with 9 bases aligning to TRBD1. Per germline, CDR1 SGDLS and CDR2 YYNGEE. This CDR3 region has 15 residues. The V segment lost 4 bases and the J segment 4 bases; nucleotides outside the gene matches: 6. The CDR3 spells CASSITGTGNQPQHF. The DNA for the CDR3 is TGTGCCAGCAGCATTACCGGGACAGGGAATCAGCCCCAGCATTTT.

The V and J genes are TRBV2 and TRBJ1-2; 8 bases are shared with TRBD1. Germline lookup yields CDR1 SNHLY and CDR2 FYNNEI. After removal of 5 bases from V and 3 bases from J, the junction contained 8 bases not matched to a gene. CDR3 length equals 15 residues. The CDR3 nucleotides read TGTGCCAGCAGTAAGACAGGGGAGGTCGACTATGGCTACACCTTC. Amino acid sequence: CASSKTGEVDYGYTF.

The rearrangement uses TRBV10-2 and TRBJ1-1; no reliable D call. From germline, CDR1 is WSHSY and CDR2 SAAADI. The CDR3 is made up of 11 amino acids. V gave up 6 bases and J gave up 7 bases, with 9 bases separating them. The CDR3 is CASSRLGEAFF. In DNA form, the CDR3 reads TGCGCCAGCAGCCGCCTAGGTGAAGCTTTCTTT.

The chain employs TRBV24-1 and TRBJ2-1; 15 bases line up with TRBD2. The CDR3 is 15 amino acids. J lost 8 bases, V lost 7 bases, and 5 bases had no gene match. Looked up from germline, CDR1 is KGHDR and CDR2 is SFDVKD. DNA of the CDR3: TGTGCCACCAGGGGACTAGCGGGAGGCCTCGATGAGCAGTTCTTC. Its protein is CATRGLAGGLDEQFF.